Listed below are T cell receptor beta chains from one sample, sequenced in a study of T cell responses to AZD1222 COVID-19 vaccine. Using immunoSEQ multiplex PCR, the repertoire was profiled, and TCRdb retains in-frame clones only, with some absent. This sample has about 120,000 clones, with approximately 90% found just once. The source was peripheral blood, collected on day 0 of AZD1222 vaccination. The source is an adult in good health. The CDR3 runs from the conserved cysteine through the conserved F or W. The order of the fields is clone size, V gene, D gene, J gene, CDR3 protein, CDR3 DNA. D genes are given only for firm matches. Some rows have no size entry. The others give once, few or many, or a class for an expanded clone.

clone size: .; V gene: TRBV9; D gene: TRBD2; J gene: TRBJ2-1; CDR3 protein: CASSVGGTSGMWEQFF; CDR3 DNA: TGTGCCAGCAGCGTAGGGGGGACTAGCGGGATGTGGGAGCAGTTCTTC
clone size: few; V gene: TRBV7-2; D gene: .; J gene: TRBJ2-6; CDR3 protein: CASSSKLSSGANVLTF; CDR3 DNA: TGTGCCAGCAGCTCGAAACTCTCCTCTGGGGCCAACGTCCTGACTTTC
clone size: .; V gene: TRBV6-5; D gene: .; J gene: TRBJ2-7; CDR3 protein: CASSYSTLIAYEQYF; CDR3 DNA: TGTGCCAGCAGTTACTCGACGTTGATTGCCTACGAGCAGTACTTC
clone size: .; V gene: TRBV18; D gene: .; J gene: TRBJ1-2; CDR3 protein: CASSPPGFGGYTF; CDR3 DNA: TGTGCCAGCTCACCACCGGGATTTGGTGGCTACACCTTC
clone size: .; V gene: TRBV6-1; D gene: TRBD1; J gene: TRBJ1-1; CDR3 protein: CASSEGIGQVNTEAFF; CDR3 DNA: TGTGCCAGCAGTGAAGGTATAGGACAGGTGAACACTGAAGCTTTCTTT
clone size: .; V gene: TRBV3-1/TRBV3-2; D gene: .; J gene: TRBJ2-4; CDR3 protein: CASSQGLGTGNIQYF; CDR3 DNA: TGTGCCAGCAGCCAAGGCTTGGGGACGGGAAACATTCAGTACTTC
clone size: few; V gene: TRBV5-4; D gene: .; J gene: TRBJ1-6; CDR3 protein: CASSLGLKPHSPLHF; CDR3 DNA: TGTGCCAGCAGCTTGGGCCTTAAGCCCCATTCACCCCTCCACTTT
clone size: .; V gene: TRBV27; D gene: TRBD1; J gene: TRBJ1-3; CDR3 protein: CASSLSGQGFRNTIYF; CDR3 DNA: TGTGCCAGCAGTTTAAGCGGACAGGGCTTTAGAAACACCATATATTTT
clone size: .; V gene: TRBV19; D gene: .; J gene: TRBJ1-1; CDR3 protein: CASSIDVGGTEAFF; CDR3 DNA: TGTGCCAGTAGTATTGACGTCGGAGGCACTGAAGCTTTCTTT
clone size: .; V gene: TRBV9; D gene: .; J gene: TRBJ2-5; CDR3 protein: CASSTDGLETQYF; CDR3 DNA: TGTGCCAGCAGCACGGACGGTCTGGAGACCCAGTACTTC
clone size: .; V gene: TRBV5-1; D gene: .; J gene: TRBJ1-1; CDR3 protein: CASSTKGTTSEAFF; CDR3 DNA: TGCGCCAGCAGCACCAAGGGGACGACCTCTGAAGCTTTCTTT
clone size: .; V gene: TRBV30; D gene: TRBD1; J gene: TRBJ2-7; CDR3 protein: CAWAGTGGPRSSYEQYF; CDR3 DNA: TGTGCCTGGGCCGGGACAGGGGGTCCCCGCAGCTCCTACGAGCAGTACTTC
clone size: .; V gene: TRBV5-1; D gene: TRBD1; J gene: TRBJ2-3; CDR3 protein: CASSRLSKETGSRTDTQYF; CDR3 DNA: TGCGCCAGCAGCCGATTAAGTAAAGAGACAGGGTCCCGCACAGATACGCAGTATTTT
clone size: .; V gene: TRBV29-1; D gene: TRBD1; J gene: TRBJ2-4; CDR3 protein: CSGAGTGGIQYF; CDR3 DNA: TGCAGCGGGGCCGGGACAGGGGGCATTCAGTACTTC
clone size: .; V gene: TRBV6-5; D gene: .; J gene: TRBJ2-1; CDR3 protein: CASSLPGYNEQFF; CDR3 DNA: TGTGCCAGCAGTCTCCCAGGGTACAATGAGCAGTTCTTC
clone size: few; V gene: TRBV14; D gene: .; J gene: TRBJ2-1; CDR3 protein: CASSQDFRSLNEQFF; CDR3 DNA: TGTGCCAGCAGCCAAGATTTCCGGTCTCTCAATGAGCAGTTCTTC
clone size: .; V gene: TRBV5-5; D gene: .; J gene: TRBJ1-2; CDR3 protein: CASSLFRQGGNGYTF; CDR3 DNA: TGTGCCAGCAGCTTGTTTAGGCAGGGAGGGAATGGCTACACCTTC
clone size: once; V gene: TRBV7-9; D gene: .; J gene: TRBJ1-4; CDR3 protein: CASSSMTVEKLFF; CDR3 DNA: TGTGCCAGCAGCTCCATGACGGTTGAAAAACTGTTTTTT
clone size: once; V gene: TRBV19; D gene: .; J gene: TRBJ1-4; CDR3 protein: CASSSQLGEEKLFF; CDR3 DNA: TGTGCCAGTAGTAGTCAATTGGGTGAAGAAAAACTGTTTTTT
clone size: .; V gene: TRBV6-1; D gene: .; J gene: TRBJ2-7; CDR3 protein: CASSEPYEQYF; CDR3 DNA: TGTGCCAGCAGTGAACCATACGAGCAGTACTTC
clone size: .; V gene: TRBV28; D gene: TRBD1; J gene: TRBJ2-7; CDR3 protein: CASSSPGQNYEQYF; CDR3 DNA: TGTGCCAGCAGTTCCCCGGGACAGAACTACGAGCAGTACTTC
clone size: .; V gene: TRBV7-9; D gene: TRBD2; J gene: TRBJ2-1; CDR3 protein: CASSLGGGYNEQFF; CDR3 DNA: TGTGCCAGCAGCTTAGGCGGGGGGTACAATGAGCAGTTCTTC
clone size: few; V gene: TRBV5-4; D gene: .; J gene: TRBJ1-4; CDR3 protein: CASSPQGREKLFF; CDR3 DNA: TGTGCCAGCAGCCCGCAGGGGCGGGAAAAACTGTTTTTT
clone size: .; V gene: TRBV12-3/TRBV12-4; D gene: .; J gene: TRBJ2-3; CDR3 protein: CASRPTERDTQYF; CDR3 DNA: TGTGCCAGCAGACCGACGGAAAGAGATACGCAGTATTTT
clone size: few; V gene: TRBV5-1; D gene: TRBD1; J gene: TRBJ1-5; CDR3 protein: CASSFSGGDQPQHF; CDR3 DNA: TGCGCCAGCAGCTTTTCAGGGGGGGATCAGCCCCAGCATTTT
clone size: .; V gene: TRBV15; D gene: .; J gene: TRBJ1-3; CDR3 protein: CATSPGRGGDTIYF; CDR3 DNA: TGTGCCACCAGCCCAGGGAGGGGAGGGGACACCATATATTTT
clone size: few; V gene: TRBV28; D gene: .; J gene: TRBJ2-6; CDR3 protein: CASRGRSGANVLTF; CDR3 DNA: TGTGCCAGCAGGGGCAGGTCTGGGGCCAACGTCCTGACTTTC
clone size: .; V gene: TRBV7-2; D gene: .; J gene: TRBJ1-2; CDR3 protein: CASSLELNYGYTF; CDR3 DNA: TGTGCCAGCAGCTTAGAGCTTAACTATGGCTACACCTTC
clone size: .; V gene: TRBV3-1/TRBV3-2; D gene: TRBD2; J gene: TRBJ2-1; CDR3 protein: CASSPRLAGGGEQFF; CDR3 DNA: TGTGCCAGCAGCCCCCGACTAGCGGGGGGTGGTGAGCAGTTCTTC
clone size: .; V gene: TRBV28; D gene: TRBD2; J gene: TRBJ2-3; CDR3 protein: CASSLDGGGTDTQYF; CDR3 DNA: TGTGCCAGCAGTCTGGACGGCGGGGGGACAGATACGCAGTATTTT